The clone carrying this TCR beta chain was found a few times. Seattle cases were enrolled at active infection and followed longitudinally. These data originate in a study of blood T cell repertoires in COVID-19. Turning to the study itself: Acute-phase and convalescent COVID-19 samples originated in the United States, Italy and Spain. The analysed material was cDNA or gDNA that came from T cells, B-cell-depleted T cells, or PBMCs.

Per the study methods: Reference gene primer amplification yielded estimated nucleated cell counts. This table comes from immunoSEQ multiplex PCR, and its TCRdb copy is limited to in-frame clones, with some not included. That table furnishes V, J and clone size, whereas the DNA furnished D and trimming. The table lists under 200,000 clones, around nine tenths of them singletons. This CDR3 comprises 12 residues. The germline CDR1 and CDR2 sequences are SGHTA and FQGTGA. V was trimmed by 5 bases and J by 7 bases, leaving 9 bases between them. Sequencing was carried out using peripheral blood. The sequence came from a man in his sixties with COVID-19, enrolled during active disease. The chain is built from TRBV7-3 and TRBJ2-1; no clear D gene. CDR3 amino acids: CASSADFNEQFF. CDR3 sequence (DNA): TGTGCCAGCAGCGCCGACTTTAATGAGCAGTTCTTC.